This is a list of T cell receptor beta chains from one sample in a study of regulatory T cells in long-lasting Graves disease. From the multiplex PCR reads, TCRdb called clonotypes with MiXCR, one entry per CDR3 protein. Here the sample spans fewer than 400,000 distinct CDR3 sequences, about 20% being singletons. Sequencing used peripheral blood mononuclear cells (PBMCs), obtained when the disease was refractory, from a patient treated with antithyroid drugs. These receptors all stem from a female donor with Graves disease. Each CDR3 is given with its conserved first and last residue. D genes are given only for firm matches. Size is stated for part of the rows, as once, few or many counts, or as a class when the clone is expanded.

V: TRBV7-9
size: once
J: TRBJ2-1
D: .
DNA: TGTGCCAGCAGCTCGCTCCCTAGTGCCGTCAATGAGCAGTTCTTC
CDR3: CASSSLPSAVNEQFF

V: TRBV20-1
size: .
J: TRBJ2-5
D: TRBD1
DNA: TGCAGTGCTACTGGGGACAGGGGGCACCGGGAGACCCAGTACTTC
CDR3: CSATGDRGHRETQYF

V: TRBV28
size: many
J: TRBJ2-7
D: .
DNA: TGTGCCAGCAGTCCCCGGGGCGAGACCTACGAGCAGTACTTC
CDR3: CASSPRGETYEQYF

V: TRBV9
size: many
J: TRBJ1-6
D: .
DNA: TGTGCCAGCAGCGTAGAAACCCACCGATCACCCCTCCACTTT
CDR3: CASSVETHRSPLHF

V: TRBV28
size: many
J: TRBJ1-1
D: TRBD1
DNA: TGTGCCAGCAGGCAGGACAGGGCCCACACTGAAGCTTTCTTT
CDR3: CASRQDRAHTEAFF

V: TRBV29-1
size: many
J: TRBJ1-1
D: TRBD1
DNA: TGCAGCGTTAGGGGGCTGATGAACACTGAAGCTTTCTTT
CDR3: CSVRGLMNTEAFF

V: TRBV7-9
size: few
J: TRBJ2-5
D: TRBD1
DNA: TGTGCCAGCAGCTCTGGGACAGGGGCGAAGACCCAGTACTTC
CDR3: CASSSGTGAKTQYF

V: TRBV6-2/TRBV6-3
size: .
J: TRBJ1-5
D: .
DNA: TGTGCCAGCAGTTATCTCGGGGCTCGGCAGCCCCAGCATTTT
CDR3: CASSYLGARQPQHF

V: TRBV7-9
size: few
J: TRBJ1-2
D: .
DNA: TGTGCCAGCAGCTTAGTTTGGCGGCAGGAGGCCCGGGCTATTGGCTACACCTTC
CDR3: CASSLVWRQEARAIGYTF

V: TRBV4-1
size: .
J: TRBJ2-7
D: .
DNA: TGCGCCAACAGCCGCCCGACAGGCTACGAGCAGTACTTC
CDR3: CANSRPTGYEQYF

V: TRBV10-3
size: many
J: TRBJ1-3
D: TRBD1
DNA: TGTGCCATCCGGGGACAGGAACTAAACACCATATATTTT
CDR3: CAIRGQELNTIYF

V: TRBV7-9
size: many
J: TRBJ2-5
D: .
DNA: TGTGCCAGCAGCTTAGGGTCCAGCGGTGTTGGGACCCAGTACTTC
CDR3: CASSLGSSGVGTQYF

V: TRBV2
size: .
J: TRBJ1-4
D: .
DNA: TGTGCCAACCAAGTGGGGGAAAAACTGTTTTTT
CDR3: CANQVGEKLFF

V: TRBV20-1
size: many
J: TRBJ2-5
D: .
DNA: TGCAGTGCTAGAGCATGGAGGGAAGAGACCCAGTACTTC
CDR3: CSARAWREETQYF

V: TRBV6-1
size: many
J: TRBJ2-4
D: .
DNA: TGTGCCAGCAGTGAATGGGAACACGGGGAGGACATTCAGTACTTC
CDR3: CASSEWEHGEDIQYF

V: TRBV4-1
size: few
J: TRBJ1-5
D: TRBD1
DNA: TGCGCCAGCAGCCAAGTCGCCGGGACAGGGGGAAAACAGCCCCAGCATTTT
CDR3: CASSQVAGTGGKQPQHF

V: TRBV20-1
size: once
J: TRBJ2-2
D: TRBD2
DNA: TGCAGTGCTAGACTCCTAGCGGGTGGGCTGAACACCGGGGAGCTGTTTTTT
CDR3: CSARLLAGGLNTGELFF

V: TRBV12-3/TRBV12-4
size: many
J: TRBJ1-2
D: .
DNA: TGTGCCAGCACCGCCGGGGGGGCTAACTATGGCTACACCTTC
CDR3: CASTAGGANYGYTF

V: TRBV6-1
size: .
J: TRBJ2-7
D: TRBD1
DNA: TGTGCCAGCGGAGACAGGGGGTTAGGAGAGCAGTACTTC
CDR3: CASGDRGLGEQYF

V: TRBV24-1
size: many
J: TRBJ1-5
D: .
DNA: TGTGCCACCAGTGATCCACAGGGAGATGGCCAGCCCCAGCATTTT
CDR3: CATSDPQGDGQPQHF

V: TRBV7-9
size: many
J: TRBJ1-2
D: TRBD1
DNA: TGTGCCAGCAGTAAGACAGGGGGCTTCGCTGGCTACACCTTC
CDR3: CASSKTGGFAGYTF

V: TRBV18
size: many
J: TRBJ1-1
D: .
DNA: TGTGCCAGCTCGATTCAGGACAGGAACACTGAAGCTTTCTTT
CDR3: CASSIQDRNTEAFF

V: TRBV2
size: many
J: TRBJ2-5
D: TRBD2
DNA: TGTGCCAGCAGTGAATTTCGGGGGGATACTTCTTTTCCCACATTC
CDR3: CASSEFRGDTSFPTF

V: TRBV6-2/TRBV6-3
size: .
J: TRBJ2-7
D: .
DNA: TGTGCCAGCAGTTTGGGGGTCCGAGAGCAGTACTTC
CDR3: CASSLGVREQYF

V: TRBV20-1
size: .
J: TRBJ2-7
D: TRBD2
DNA: TGCAGTGCAGACTTCCCGGGACTAGCCTCCTACGAGCAGTACTTC
CDR3: CSADFPGLASYEQYF

V: TRBV10-2
size: few
J: TRBJ2-5
D: .
DNA: TGCGCCAGCAGTGAGTCGAATGGGGGACCTGGGACCCAGTACTTC
CDR3: CASSESNGGPGTQYF

V: TRBV12-3/TRBV12-4
size: many
J: TRBJ2-4
D: .
DNA: TGTGCCAGCAGGGGGAGTCGGGAGAAAAACATTCAGTACTTC
CDR3: CASRGSREKNIQYF

V: TRBV7-2
size: many
J: TRBJ1-2
D: .
DNA: TGTGCCAGCAGCTTGCAGGGGCAGGGCTATGGCTACACCTTC
CDR3: CASSLQGQGYGYTF

V: TRBV28
size: many
J: TRBJ2-4
D: .
DNA: TGTGCCAGCACCGGCTCTAAAAACATTCAGTACTTC
CDR3: CASTGSKNIQYF

V: TRBV6-1
size: many
J: TRBJ1-5
D: TRBD1
DNA: TGTGCCAGCAGTGAAACCCGCCGGGACAGAGGCAATCAGCCCCAGCATTTT
CDR3: CASSETRRDRGNQPQHF

V: TRBV11-2
size: many
J: TRBJ1-1
D: .
DNA: TGTGCCAGCAGCTTAGACGGCAACCTGAACACTGAAGCTTTCTTT
CDR3: CASSLDGNLNTEAFF